What follows is one T cell receptor (beta chain) and its context. Antigen specificity is unknown. Here immunoSEQ multiplex PCR was the method, and the copy in TCRdb shows in-frame clones only, minus some. The sample shows about 83,000 clones, around nine tenths of them seen only once. This sample was taken from a study of T cell responses to AZD1222 COVID-19 vaccine. Germline CDR1 is SGHRS and CDR2 is YFSETQ. V shed 0 bases and J shed 5 bases, with 11 bases lying between them. This CDR3 has 14 amino acids. Study-level results: Spike-wide vaccine-associated CD4 TCRs dominated at 160-218 and 743-854.

The chain recombines TRBV5-1 with TRBJ2-5, with no clear D. This TCR was recovered from an adult in good health. The sequencing here drew on peripheral blood, taken on day 0 of MenACWY control vaccination. CDR3 residues: CASSLEPEWETQYF. The CDR3 DNA is TGCGCCAGCAGCTTGGAACCCGAATGGGAGACCCAGTACTTC.